Each of the 3 T cell receptor beta chains below was sequenced from the same sample in a study of blood T cell repertoires in COVID-19. Profiling relied on immunoSEQ multiplex PCR, and the TCRdb table lists in-frame clones only, not all of them. This sample has roughly 100,000 clones; about 89% occur once, and the top ten carry roughly 17%. Sequencing was done on a sample of peripheral blood. The source is a man aged 45-65 years with acute or convalescent COVID-19.

The V gene is TRBV10-3, the J gene TRBJ2-7, with a tentative D call TRBD2 (7 bases). The CDR3 sequence is 14 residues long. Germline assignment: CDR1 ENHRY and CDR2 SYGVKD. For the CDR3, the DNA is TGTGCTGTCGGGGCTGCGGGGGCTACCTACGAGCAGTACTTC. It translates to CAVGAAGATYEQYF.

The count of this clone is one. The CDR3: CAWSVRQLAPNTEAFF. The CDR3 region has the DNA TGTGCCTGGAGTGTACGACAGCTCGCTCCGAACACTGAAGCTTTCTTT. The chain couples TRBV30 to TRBJ1-1; tentatively, D is TRBD1 (5 bases). CDR3 size: 16 residues. Between the trimmed V and J ends, which lost 0 bases and 1 base, there was a span of 15 bases. Germline V CDR1 and CDR2: GTSNPN, SVGIG (reference sequence).

The CDR3: CASSSGTGGFTEAFF. The CDR3 DNA is TGTGCCAGCAGCTCTGGGACAGGGGGCTTCACTGAAGCTTTCTTT. This chain joins TRBV7-2 and TRBJ1-1; 12 bases match TRBD1. V lost 4 bases to trimming and J lost 4 bases; unmatched junction nucleotides: 4. The CDR3 is made up of 15 amino acids. Germline V CDR1 and CDR2: SGHTA, FQGNSA.